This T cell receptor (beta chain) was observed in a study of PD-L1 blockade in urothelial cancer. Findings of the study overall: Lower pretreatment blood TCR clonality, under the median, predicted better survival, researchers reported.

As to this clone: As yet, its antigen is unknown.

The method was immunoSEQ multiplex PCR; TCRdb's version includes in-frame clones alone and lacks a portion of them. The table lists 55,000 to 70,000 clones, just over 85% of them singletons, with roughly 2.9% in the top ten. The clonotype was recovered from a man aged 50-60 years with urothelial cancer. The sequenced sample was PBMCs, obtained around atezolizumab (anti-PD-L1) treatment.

DNA of the CDR3: TGTGCCAGCGGTGCGGGACTTGAGATCAATGAGCAGTTCTTC. Amino acid sequence: CASGAGLEINEQFF. The chain has TRBV28 and TRBJ2-1, with D perhaps matching TRBD2 (6 bases). Germline assignment: CDR1 MDHEN and CDR2 SYDVKM. Trimming removed 8 bases at V and 6 bases at J, with 17 bases between. This CDR3 region has 14 residues.